The 17 T cell receptor beta chains below were found in one sample sequenced in a study of T cell changes during pregnancy in multiple sclerosis. Using immunoSEQ multiplex PCR, the repertoire was profiled, and TCRdb retains in-frame clones only, with some absent. The sample comprises 25,000 to 40,000 clones, 87% of which are singletons, and under 9% rests with the top ten. The material was CD8+ T cells from peripheral blood mononuclear cells, obtained before pregnancy. The receptors here all came from a female donor with multiple sclerosis, enrolled in a pregnancy study.

The rearrangement links TRBV6-1 to TRBJ2-7; 9 bases are a match to TRBD1. Per the germline V gene, CDR1 is MNHNS and CDR2 is SASEGT. The CDR3 consists of 13 residues. V was clipped by 6 bases and J by 3 bases; unmatched bases: 3. This CDR3 reads CASSDRGYYEQYF. As DNA, the CDR3 is TGTGCCAGCAGCGACAGGGGGTACTACGAGCAGTACTTC.

The chain joins TRBV4-3 to TRBJ2-1; tentatively, D is TRBD2 (5 bases). Germline V lookup: CDR1 LGHNA, CDR2 YSLEER. CDR3 length: 15 residues. Trimming shortened V by 1 base and J by 8 bases, and 15 bases separated the two germline ends. CDR3 in amino acids: CASSQGGRGWDEQFF. DNA of the CDR3: TGCGCCAGCAGCCAAGGCGGCAGAGGGTGGGATGAGCAGTTCTTC.

V and J are TRBV27 and TRBJ1-1; 7 nucleotides align to TRBD1. CDR3 length: 14 residues. Germline lookup yields CDR1 MNHEY and CDR2 SMNVEV (reference sequence). V was pared by 1 base and J by 7 bases, with 6 bases of the junction left unmatched. DNA of the CDR3: TGTGCCAGCAGTTTATACAGGGGAGAGATTGAAGCTTTCTTT. Translated, it gives CASSLYRGEIEAFF.

The chain recombines TRBV5-6 with TRBJ2-7; 8 bases line up with TRBD1. The V gene end was trimmed by 0 bases and the J gene end by 2 bases; junction bases not matched to a gene: 7. The CDR3 loop spans 16 amino acids. Germline CDR1 SGHDT, CDR2 YYEEEE. In DNA, the CDR3 is TGTGCCAGCAGCTTGGAAACAGGGGGACGGACCTACGAGCAGTACTTC. Translation gives CASSLETGGRTYEQYF.

The rearrangement links TRBV11-2 to TRBJ1-6, with 8 bases lining up with TRBD1. Germline CDR1 is SGHAT and CDR2 is FQNNGV. The CDR3 length is 14 residues. The trim removed 6 bases at V and 6 bases at J, leaving 4 bases unmatched. The CDR3 protein is CASRPGQANSPLHF. In DNA form, the CDR3 reads TGTGCCAGCAGACCGGGACAGGCTAATTCACCCCTCCACTTT.

The chain has TRBV7-2 and TRBJ1-2, with TRBD1 as a possible D gene (6 bases). The CDR3 contains 13 residues. Germline CDR1 and CDR2: SGHTA and FQGNSA. The V end was cut by 6 bases, the J end by 7 bases, with 15 bases between. The CDR3 nucleotides are TGTGCCAGCAGGGGAGGGGGGGAGGGTGGCTACACCTTC. Amino acids: CASRGGGEGGYTF.

In this sample, this clone turned up a few times. The V and J genes are TRBV7-8 and TRBJ1-5; TRBD1 matches at 8 bases. V lost 5 bases, J lost 4 bases, and 4 bases stayed unmatched. The CDR3 length is 14 residues. Germline CDR1 SGHVS, CDR2 FQNEAQ. Written as DNA, the CDR3 is TGTGCCAGCAGCCTTCGACAGGGGAATCAGCCCCAGCATTTT. This gives the protein CASSLRQGNQPQHF.

This clone was observed once. The J gene is TRBJ2-7, the V gene TRBV27, with D maybe TRBD1 (6 bases). Germline CDR1 reads MNHEY; CDR2 reads SMNVEV (reference sequence). The V end was cut by 4 bases, the J end by 3 bases, with 13 bases between. CDR3 length: 14 residues. CDR3 nucleotides: TGTGCCAGCAGTTACGTCTGGGGGCACTACGAGCAGTACTTC. Translated, it gives CASSYVWGHYEQYF.

The chain carries TRBV9 and TRBJ1-2; 7 bases line up with TRBD1. This CDR3 spans 16 amino acids. The V gene end was trimmed by 4 bases and the J gene end by 4 bases; junction bases not matched to a gene: 13. Germline values: CDR1 SGDLS, CDR2 YYNGEE. The CDR3 here is CASSSLIPGQLYGYTF. The DNA for the CDR3 is TGTGCCAGCAGCTCACTCATCCCGGGACAGCTCTATGGCTACACCTTC.

The chain is built from TRBV6-1 and TRBJ2-5, with 9 bases identical to TRBD2. The trim removed 1 base at V and 5 bases at J, leaving 5 bases unmatched. Germline CDR1 and CDR2: MNHNS and SASEGT. The length of the CDR3 is 15 residues. CDR3 amino acids: CASSEGSGGPETQYF. The CDR3 DNA sequence: TGTGCCAGCAGTGAAGGTAGCGGGGGCCCCGAGACCCAGTACTTC.

V is TRBV6-5 and J is TRBJ1-2, with a tentative D call TRBD1 (5 bases). The germline V and J ends were trimmed by 6 bases and 8 bases, with 19 bases remaining between them. CDR1 is MNHEY and CDR2 is SVGAGI in the germline V gene. The CDR3 is 14 residues long. The CDR3 sequence is CASSLDGGVGGYTF. The CDR3 DNA reads as TGTGCCAGCAGCCTCGATGGGGGGGTCGGCGGCTACACCTTC.

CDR3 coding DNA: TGTGCCAGCAAGGATCAGGGGCACTATGAAAAACTGTTTTTT. Translating gives CASKDQGHYEKLFF. The chain uses TRBV27 and TRBJ1-4; D might be TRBD1 (6 bases). The germline V and J ends were trimmed by 7 bases and 6 bases, with 15 bases remaining between them. The CDR3 consists of 14 residues. CDR1 is MNHEY, CDR2 SMNVEV, per germline (reference sequence).

This clone was seen just once. V gene TRBV10-3 combines with J gene TRBJ2-2, with D maybe TRBD2 (6 bases). The germline V and J ends were trimmed by 4 bases and 5 bases, with 8 bases remaining between them. Germline V gene sequence: CDR1 ENHRY, CDR2 SYGVKD. This CDR3 is built from 13 residues. DNA for the CDR3: TGTGCCATCAGTGGCGGGGTTACCGGGGAGCTGTTTTTT. It specifies CAISGGVTGELFF.

V usage is TRBV7-9 and J usage is TRBJ1-5, with D perhaps TRBD1 (6 bases). Trimming took 5 bases from V and 5 from J, leaving 13 bases between them. Per germline, CDR1 SEHNR and CDR2 FQNEAQ (reference sequence). The CDR3 is 14 residues long. Here the CDR3 DNA reads TGTGCCAGCAGCCCCCAGGGACATGATCAGCCCCAGCATTTT. Translated, it gives CASSPQGHDQPQHF.

The chain is built from TRBV19 and TRBJ2-1; D perhaps matches TRBD1 (6 bases). Germline V lookup: CDR1 LNHDA, CDR2 SQIVND (reference sequence). CDR3 length: 13 amino acids. The germline V and J ends were trimmed by 3 bases and 5 bases, with 8 bases remaining between them. In DNA form, the CDR3 reads TGTGCCAGTAGTATTGGGGGCCACAATGAGCAGTTCTTC. The encoded protein is CASSIGGHNEQFF.

This chain connects TRBV7-3 to TRBJ2-1; TRBD1 aligns across 7 bases. CDR3 length: 13 amino acids. J lost 5 bases, V lost 9 bases, and 7 bases had no gene match. CDR1 is SGHTA, CDR2 FQGTGA, per germline. CDR3 nucleotide sequence: TGTGCCAGTCCCGGGACAGTAAACAATGAGCAGTTCTTC. Protein sequence: CASPGTVNNEQFF.

V is TRBV27 and J is TRBJ2-3; 13 nucleotides align to TRBD2. CDR1 is MNHEY, CDR2 SMNVEV, per germline (reference sequence). The CDR3 contains 15 residues. Germline trimming cut 6 bases from V and 2 bases from J; bases unmatched to any gene: 2. CDR3 residues: CASRGLAGATDTQYF. Here the CDR3 DNA reads TGTGCCAGCAGAGGACTAGCGGGGGCCACAGATACGCAGTATTTT.